The clone carrying this T cell receptor (beta chain) was detected ten times or more. Its target is unknown. The data are from a study of CD8 T cells in ankylosing spondylitis. Study-level findings and limits: Significant enrichment of disease-linked clones was reportedly seen in matched ankylosing spondylitis synovial fluid. A motif in TCR beta, a set of 8 or 9 highly homologous variants, appeared characteristic of ankylosing spondylitis blood.

This CDR3 is 14 amino acids long. With 0 bases removed from V and 1 base from J, the gap between germline ends came to 7 bases. Germline values: CDR1 MNHEY, CDR2 SVGAGI. Libraries of TCR beta came from quantitative 5'-RACE with molecular barcodes. TCRdb processed the 5' RACE reads anew with MiXCR; each CDR3 protein has one entry. The sample consists of about 220,000 distinct CDR3 sequences, 5.5% to 7.5% of them appearing once. The chain joins TRBV6-5 to TRBJ2-7, with D unresolved. The sequence derives from a male donor with ankylosing spondylitis. Specimen: blood, either unsorted or a sorted T cell fraction (not recorded which). CDR3: CASSYSRRSYEQYF. The CDR3 DNA reads as TGTGCCAGCAGTTACTCTAGACGATCCTACGAGCAGTACTTC.